This entry lists 15 T cell receptor beta chains sequenced from one sample in a study of identical twins. TCRdb processed the 5' RACE reads anew with MiXCR; each CDR3 protein has one entry. This table holds 450,000 or so distinct CDR3 sequences, approximately 14% found once. These data were likewise used in another study, on yellow fever vaccine responses in identical twins.

Material for sequencing was CD4+ T cells sorted from blood. Receptors originate from a woman under 30 in good health.

In this sample, this clonotype turned up a few times. This chain connects TRBV30 to TRBJ1-6, with 9 bases matching TRBD1. The trim removed 5 bases at V and 4 bases at J, leaving 0 bases unmatched. The CDR3 contains 13 residues. The germline V gene encodes CDR1 GTSNPN and CDR2 SVGIG (reference sequence). CDR3 sequence: CAWGQGYNSPLHF. CDR3 in DNA: TGTGCCTGGGGACAGGGGTATAATTCACCCCTCCACTTT.

This clonotype occurred a few times. The chain joins TRBV6-2 or TRBV6-3 to TRBJ2-1, with TRBD2 matching over 10 bases. CDR1 and CDR2 (germline): MNHEY, SVGEGT. After removal of 2 bases from V and 1 base from J, the junction contained 2 bases not matched to a gene. CDR3 length: 16 residues. This CDR3 reads CASSYTLAGSYNEQFF. The CDR3 DNA reads TGTGCCAGCAGTTACACACTAGCGGGGTCCTACAATGAGCAGTTCTTC.

In its sample, this clonotype was seen a few times. The genes are TRBV9 and TRBJ1-5, with a weak D call TRBD1 (5 bases). Deletions cut 3 bases from V and 9 bases from J, with 16 bases between. The germline CDR1 and CDR2 sequences are SGDLS and YYNGEE. The CDR3 has 14 amino acids. CDR3 sequence reads: CASSEGPTQGPQHF. The CDR3 DNA sequence: TGTGCCAGCAGCGAGGGACCAACCCAGGGGCCCCAGCATTTT.

This clonotype was counted a few times. The V gene is TRBV3-1, the J gene TRBJ2-7, with 8 positions matching TRBD1. Germline CDR1 reads LGHDT; CDR2 reads YNNKEL (reference sequence). V was pared by 0 bases and J by 6 bases, with 10 bases of the junction left unmatched. The CDR3 runs to 16 residues. The CDR3 reads CASSQEVTGVSGEQYF. The CDR3 DNA reads TGTGCCAGCAGCCAAGAGGTGACAGGGGTTTCGGGCGAGCAGTACTTC.

The V and J genes are TRBV6-1 and TRBJ1-6; D gene unclear. CDR1 and CDR2 (germline): MNHNS, SASEGT. V lost 7 bases to trimming and J lost 10 bases, with 8 bases between them. The CDR3 covers 11 residues. CDR3 protein: CASKDGSPLHF. In DNA form, the CDR3 reads TGTGCCAGCAAGGATGGATCACCCCTCCACTTT.

This clonotype was counted between two and nine times. The rearrangement joins TRBV12-3 or TRBV12-4 to TRBJ2-3, with 7 bases fitting TRBD1. The CDR3 is made up of 13 amino acids. V was pared by 2 bases and J by 4 bases, with 0 bases of the junction left unmatched. The CDR3 protein is CASSLRGPDTQYF. The CDR3 coding sequence is TGTGCCAGCAGTTTAAGGGGGCCAGATACGCAGTATTTT.

This clonotype has only a few counts. The rearrangement joins TRBV10-3 to TRBJ2-3, with D perhaps TRBD2 (6 bases). Between the trimmed V and J ends, which lost 0 bases and 5 bases, there was a span of 9 bases. The CDR3 has 14 amino acids. CDR1 ENHRY and CDR2 SYGVKD come from the germline V gene. In nucleotides, the CDR3 is TGTGCCATCAGTGAGTCGGGCGGGGAAGATACGCAGTATTTT. Translating gives CAISESGGEDTQYF.

The chain links TRBV12-3 or TRBV12-4 to TRBJ2-5, with TRBD2 identical over 10 bases. The CDR3 length is 17 residues. After removal of 6 bases from V and 7 bases from J, the junction contained 17 bases not matched to a gene. The CDR3 region has the DNA TGTGCCAGCAGGCGACATAACCTAGCGGGAGAGAGAGTGACCCAGTACTTC. This sequence encodes CASRRHNLAGERVTQYF.

A few counts support this clonotype. The chain carries TRBV6-5 and TRBJ1-1; D is perhaps TRBD1 (5 bases). Germline V gene sequence: CDR1 MNHEY, CDR2 SVGAGI. The CDR3 is made up of 11 amino acids. Trimming left V 8 bases short and J 5 bases short, with 9 bases between. The CDR3 nucleotides read TGTGCCAGCGCGACAGTTACTGAAGCTTTCTTT. This sequence encodes CASATVTEAFF.

This clonotype has more than one count but fewer than ten. This rearrangement joins TRBV5-5 to TRBJ2-3; D may be TRBD1 (5 bases). Trimming pared 4 bases from V and 2 bases from J, leaving 14 bases between. The CDR3 consists of 15 residues. Germline lookup yields CDR1 SGHKS and CDR2 YYEKEE (reference sequence). In nucleotides, the CDR3 is TGTGCCAGCAGCACCTACAGGAGCCCCACAGATACGCAGTATTTT. Translated, it gives CASSTYRSPTDTQYF.

This clonotype was seen many times. The chain couples TRBV20-1 to TRBJ2-7, with D maybe TRBD1 (6 bases). Germline CDR1 reads DFQATT; CDR2 reads SNEGSKA (reference sequence). Trimming pared 0 bases from V and 8 bases from J, leaving 11 bases between. CDR3 length equals 12 residues. CDR3 region: CSARDQQGKQYF. The CDR3 nucleotides are TGCAGTGCTAGAGATCAACAGGGAAAGCAGTACTTC.

This clonotype was seen a few times. The chain uses TRBV6-2 or TRBV6-3 and TRBJ2-1; D gene uncertain. Trimming removed 2 bases at V and 6 bases at J, with 8 bases between. Germline lookup yields CDR1 MNHEY and CDR2 SVGEGT. CDR3 length: 13 amino acids. CDR3 DNA sequence: TGTGCCAGCAGTTACAAGTCCCCCAATGAGCAGTTCTTC. Its protein is CASSYKSPNEQFF.

The chain links TRBV4-3 to TRBJ1-6, with D perhaps TRBD1 (6 bases). The CDR3 extends over 14 amino acids. CDR1 is LGHNA and CDR2 is YSLEER in the germline V gene. The V end was cut by 1 base, the J end by 8 bases, with 9 bases between. In DNA form, the CDR3 reads TGCGCCAGCAGCCAAGGACAGGTGGATTCACCCCTCCACTTT. This gives the protein CASSQGQVDSPLHF.

This clonotype was seen repeatedly, ten times or more. The rearrangement uses TRBV5-1 and TRBJ1-6; 8 bases are a match to TRBD1. J gave up 6 bases and V 4 bases, and 9 bases lay outside the gene matches. The CDR3 is made up of 16 amino acids. Looked up from germline, CDR1 is SGHRS and CDR2 is YFSETQ. CDR3 sequence: CASSKDGQGGNSPLHF. The CDR3 DNA reads as TGCGCCAGCAGCAAAGACGGACAGGGCGGTAATTCACCCCTCCACTTT.

This clonotype was detected ten times or more. This chain uses TRBV11-2 with TRBJ2-1; 8 bases match TRBD2. J lost 9 bases, V lost 1 base, and 11 bases had no gene match. Germline CDR1 and CDR2: SGHAT and FQNNGV. CDR3 length equals 16 residues. The CDR3 coding sequence is TGTGCCAGCAGCTTAGTTACGGGGGGGCTTTGGGGTGAGCAGTTCTTC. Translated, it gives CASSLVTGGLWGEQFF.